These T cell receptor beta chains were read from a single sample in a study of cytomegalovirus exposure and HLA in healthy donors. The table came from immunoSEQ multiplex PCR; TCRdb's copy has only in-frame clones and leaves some out. The sample lists 150,000 to 200,000 clones; about 95% were seen once. The sequencing sample was made of PBMCs. The origin of the receptors is a woman aged 18-35 years in good health and CMV-seronegative. The CDR3 runs from the conserved cysteine through the conserved F or W. The D gene is left open where the match is weak. The size of a clone is reported for some rows only, either as once, few or many, or as a class for expanded clones.

d_gene: .; v_gene: TRBV11-2; j_gene: TRBJ2-1; abundance: .; CDR3nt: TGTGCCAGCAGCTTAGAATCCAGGACCCTCCAGGGCCAGTTCTTC; CDR3aa: CASSLESRTLQGQFF
d_gene: TRBD1; v_gene: TRBV7-2; j_gene: TRBJ1-2; abundance: .; CDR3nt: TGTGCCAGCAGCCTCGGGACAGGGGAGGGTTATTATGGCTACACCTTC; CDR3aa: CASSLGTGEGYYGYTF
d_gene: .; v_gene: TRBV9; j_gene: TRBJ2-3; abundance: .; CDR3nt: TGTGCCAGCAGCGTAGACGGGGTCTACACAGATACGCAGTATTTT; CDR3aa: CASSVDGVYTDTQYF
d_gene: TRBD1; v_gene: TRBV5-6; j_gene: TRBJ1-4; abundance: .; CDR3nt: TGTGCCAGCAGCCGGGTTGGACAGGGCAAAGGCCCGGAAAAACTGTTTTTT; CDR3aa: CASSRVGQGKGPEKLFF
d_gene: TRBD2; v_gene: TRBV19; j_gene: TRBJ2-1; abundance: .; CDR3nt: TGTGCCAGTCGAGGACTAGCGGGGGGGCTATACAATGAGCAGTTCTTC; CDR3aa: CASRGLAGGLYNEQFF
d_gene: TRBD2; v_gene: TRBV6-5; j_gene: TRBJ2-2; abundance: .; CDR3nt: TGTGCCAGCAGGGAGATGGGGGGGACCGGGGAGCTGTTTTTT; CDR3aa: CASREMGGTGELFF
d_gene: .; v_gene: TRBV19; j_gene: TRBJ2-6; abundance: .; CDR3nt: TGTGCCAGTAGTAGTACTTCTGGGGCCAACGTCCTGACTTTC; CDR3aa: CASSSTSGANVLTF
d_gene: .; v_gene: TRBV5-4; j_gene: TRBJ1-3; abundance: .; CDR3nt: TGTGCCAGCAGCTTCAAGGGAGGCTCTGGAAACACCATATATTTT; CDR3aa: CASSFKGGSGNTIYF
d_gene: TRBD2; v_gene: TRBV10-3; j_gene: TRBJ2-1; abundance: once; CDR3nt: TGTGCCATCAGTGAGTCGAAAGCGGGGGGCTACAATGAGCAGTTCTTC; CDR3aa: CAISESKAGGYNEQFF
d_gene: TRBD2; v_gene: TRBV4-2; j_gene: TRBJ2-7; abundance: .; CDR3nt: TGTGCCAGCAGCCATATGCGGGGGGTTTTGAACGAGCAGTACTTC; CDR3aa: CASSHMRGVLNEQYF
d_gene: TRBD1; v_gene: TRBV5-1; j_gene: TRBJ1-2; abundance: .; CDR3nt: TGCGCCAGCAGCTTGGGAGGGACAGGGTCCCCCTATGGCTACACCTTC; CDR3aa: CASSLGGTGSPYGYTF
d_gene: TRBD1; v_gene: TRBV5-4; j_gene: TRBJ1-3; abundance: .; CDR3nt: TGTGCCAGCAGCTTGGGACAGGGGCGCTTCTCTGGAAACACCATATATTTT; CDR3aa: CASSLGQGRFSGNTIYF
d_gene: .; v_gene: TRBV7-9; j_gene: TRBJ2-7; abundance: .; CDR3nt: TGTGCCAGCAGCTCCCTCTCCTACGAGCAGTACTTC; CDR3aa: CASSSLSYEQYF
d_gene: .; v_gene: TRBV29-1; j_gene: TRBJ1-1; abundance: .; CDR3nt: TGCAGCGTTGAAGATGTCAAGAACACTGAAGCTTTCTTT; CDR3aa: CSVEDVKNTEAFF
d_gene: .; v_gene: TRBV29-1; j_gene: TRBJ1-1; abundance: .; CDR3nt: TGCAGCGTTTTGACCGACAGCTTCGCTGAAGCTTTCTTT; CDR3aa: CSVLTDSFAEAFF
d_gene: TRBD1; v_gene: TRBV7-2; j_gene: TRBJ2-7; abundance: .; CDR3nt: TGTGCCAGCAGCTCGGACAGGGGCTCCTACGAGCAGTACTTC; CDR3aa: CASSSDRGSYEQYF
d_gene: TRBD2; v_gene: TRBV6-1; j_gene: TRBJ2-3; abundance: .; CDR3nt: TGTGCCAGCAGTGGGCCGGGACTAGCGGGGGGGGCTAGCACAGATACGCAGTATTTT; CDR3aa: CASSGPGLAGGASTDTQYF
d_gene: TRBD1; v_gene: TRBV30; j_gene: TRBJ1-2; abundance: .; CDR3nt: TGTGCCGCAGGAATACAGGGGGGACCTTATGGCTACACCTTC; CDR3aa: CAAGIQGGPYGYTF
d_gene: TRBD1; v_gene: TRBV5-6; j_gene: TRBJ1-2; abundance: .; CDR3nt: TGTGCCAGCAGCTGGACAGGGGGACAAGGCGGCTACACCTTC; CDR3aa: CASSWTGGQGGYTF
d_gene: TRBD1; v_gene: TRBV6-5; j_gene: TRBJ1-5; abundance: .; CDR3nt: TGTGCCAGCAGTCAACAGGGGGGGGTCAATCAGCCCCAGCATTTT; CDR3aa: CASSQQGGVNQPQHF
d_gene: .; v_gene: TRBV4-1; j_gene: TRBJ2-7; abundance: once; CDR3nt: TGCGCCAGCAGCCAAGAAGGCCGGGGCTACGAGCAGTACTTC; CDR3aa: CASSQEGRGYEQYF
d_gene: TRBD1; v_gene: TRBV6-6; j_gene: TRBJ2-7; abundance: once; CDR3nt: TGTGCCAGCAACCCGGGACAGGGCTACGAGCAGTACTTC; CDR3aa: CASNPGQGYEQYF